This entry lists 26 T cell receptor beta chains sequenced from one sample in a study of cytomegalovirus exposure and HLA in healthy donors. Amplification used 60 Vbeta primers and 13 Jbeta primers. The repertoire was sequenced with immunoSEQ multiplex PCR; TCRdb's copy has only in-frame clones and lacks some. The sample holds under 200,000 clones, around 78% seen once. Specimen: PBMCs. The receptors derive from a woman in her thirties or forties in good health and CMV-seropositive.

The V and J genes are TRBV6-1 and TRBJ1-1; D is perhaps TRBD1 (5 bases). V lost 7 bases and J lost 3, with 15 bases in between. Germline V lookup: CDR1 MNHNS, CDR2 SASEGT. This CDR3 contains 14 residues. The CDR3 DNA sequence: TGTGCCAGCACCCGACGGGGGGTTGACACTGAAGCTTTCTTT. It is translated as CASTRRGVDTEAFF.

The gene calls are TRBV29-1 and TRBJ1-2; TRBD1 matches at 9 bases. This CDR3 has 13 residues. With V trimmed by 3 bases and J by 4 bases, 3 bases remained unmatched. Germline lookup yields CDR1 SQVTM and CDR2 ANQGSEA. The CDR3 spells CSVDTTGGYGYTF. In DNA form, the CDR3 reads TGCAGCGTTGATACGACAGGGGGCTATGGCTACACCTTC.

This chain links TRBV10-3 with TRBJ2-1, with 16 positions matching TRBD2. The CDR3 contains 17 residues. Germline V CDR1 and CDR2: ENHRY, SYGVKD. V gave up 6 bases and J gave up 3 bases; unmatched junction bases: 5. The CDR3 nucleotides read TGTGCCATCAGCGGGACTAGCGGGGGGGCTCGCTACAATGAGCAGTTCTTC. Encoded protein: CAISGTSGGARYNEQFF.

The CDR3 region is CATSPTSGETQYF. CDR3 bases: TGTGCCACCTCCCCCACTAGCGGGGAGACCCAGTACTTC. The genes are TRBV5-6 and TRBJ2-5, with 9 nucleotides matching TRBD2. The CDR3 is made up of 13 amino acids. From germline, CDR1 is SGHDT and CDR2 YYEEEE. The V gene end was trimmed by 9 bases and the J gene end by 5 bases; junction bases not matched to a gene: 8.

This chain links TRBV19 with TRBJ2-5; possibly TRBD2 for D (5 bases). Germline V gives CDR1 LNHDA, CDR2 SQIVND (reference sequence). V gave up 8 bases and J gave up 2 bases, with 6 bases separating them. The length of the CDR3 is 11 residues. The CDR3 sequence: CASRGQETQYF. The CDR3 DNA follows: TGTGCCAGTCGGGGACAAGAGACCCAGTACTTC.

Only a few counts were recorded for this clone. The V call is TRBV11-1, the J call TRBJ1-2, with 10 bases aligning to TRBD1. This CDR3 is 13 amino acids long. Unmatched junction bases numbered 3, after V lost 5 bases and J lost 6 bases. The germline V gene has CDR1 SGHAT and CDR2 FQDESV (reference sequence). The CDR3 nucleotides are TGTGCCAGCAGCCGAGGGACAGGGGATGGCTACACCTTC. Encoded protein: CASSRGTGDGYTF.

The chain carries TRBV28 and TRBJ2-7; D not resolved. The CDR3 consists of 11 residues. Germline V lookup: CDR1 MDHEN, CDR2 SYDVKM. V was shortened by 6 bases and J by 4 bases, with 7 bases between the two germline ends. CDR3 amino acids: CASSRLYEQYF. The CDR3 bases are TGTGCCAGCAGCCGTCTATACGAGCAGTACTTC.

This sequence joins TRBV28 and TRBJ1-2, with 9 bases lining up with TRBD1. Trimming cost V 6 bases and J 3 bases; bases outside gene matches: 8. The germline CDR1 and CDR2 sequences are MDHEN and SYDVKM. This CDR3 spans 15 amino acids. The CDR3 coding sequence is TGTGCCAGCAGACACGACAGGGGGGCCTACTATGGCTACACCTTC. It codes for CASRHDRGAYYGYTF.

The rearrangement links TRBV10-3 to TRBJ2-2; 10 bases map to TRBD1. Germline V gene sequence: CDR1 ENHRY, CDR2 SYGVKD. V was clipped by 6 bases and J by 7 bases; unmatched bases: 11. CDR3 length: 16 amino acids. The CDR3 coding sequence is TGTGCCATCAGCCTGGGACAGGGGTCTTCTATCGGGGAGCTGTTTTTT. Its protein is CAISLGQGSSIGELFF.

Remarks on this clone: Its ends do not fully match the called genes, so a read error is possible. The chain carries TRBV19 and TRBJ1-2, with a possible D match to TRBD1 (5 bases). This CDR3 has 15 residues. CDR1 is LNHDA, CDR2 SQIVND, per germline (reference sequence). CDR3 sequence (DNA): TGTGCCAGTAGTATACTCCTGGGCGGGACGTATGGCTACACCTTT. Translated, it gives CASSILLGGTYGYTF. Drawing the rest from reference TRBV19 and TRBJ1-2, the complete variable domain is DGGITQSPKYLFRKEGQNVTLSCEQNLNHDAMYWYRQDPGQGLRLIYYSQIVNDFQKGDIAEGYSVSREKKESFPLTVTSAQKNPTAFYLCASSILLGGTYGYTFGSGTRLTVV.

V gene TRBV5-4 combines with J gene TRBJ2-5; D unclear. The V gene lost 1 base and the J gene lost 5 bases, with 15 bases spanning the gap. This CDR3 is built from 15 residues. Per the germline V gene, CDR1 is SGHNT and CDR2 is YYREEE (reference sequence). The CDR3 nucleotides are TGTGCCAGCAGCTTGACAAGAGCCTCCAGGGAGACCCAGTACTTC. Its protein product is CASSLTRASRETQYF.

The chain joins TRBV18 to TRBJ1-1; possibly TRBD1 for D (6 bases). There are 15 residues in the CDR3. Germline V lookup: CDR1 KGHSH, CDR2 LQKENI. V lost 3 bases and J 4 bases, leaving 15 bases between the germline ends. As DNA, the CDR3 is TGTGCCAGCTCACCGACCGGGGGGGCGACCACTGAAGCTTTCTTT. This codes for CASSPTGGATTEAFF.

In this sample, this clone turned up a few times. The rearrangement joins TRBV7-2 to TRBJ2-3; D is ambiguous. V gave up 3 bases and J gave up 5 bases, with 9 bases separating them. The CDR3 covers 13 residues. Germline-derived CDR1 and CDR2 are SGHTA and FQGNSA. Here the CDR3 reads CASSFSSKDTQYF. Written as DNA, the CDR3 is TGTGCCAGCAGCTTTTCGTCTAAAGATACGCAGTATTTT. The variable domain in full, completed from reference TRBV7-2 and TRBJ2-3, reads GAGVSQSPSNKVTEKGKDVELRCDPISGHTALYWYRQSLGQGLEFLIYFQGNSAPDKSGLPSDRFSAERTGGSVSTLTIQRTQQEDSAVYLCASSFSSKDTQYFGPGTRLTVL.

This chain joins TRBV5-1 and TRBJ1-1; 7 nucleotides align to TRBD1. V dropped 2 bases and J dropped 5; count of bases not matched to a gene: 6. The germline V gene encodes CDR1 SGHRS and CDR2 YFSETQ. The CDR3 runs to 14 residues. The CDR3 sequence is CASSLNTGATEAFF. CDR3 in DNA: TGCGCCAGCAGCTTAAACACAGGGGCTACTGAAGCTTTCTTT.

This rearrangement joins TRBV5-1 to TRBJ2-7; D is unresolved. Per germline, CDR1 SGHRS and CDR2 YFSETQ. The CDR3 covers 12 residues. Trimming removed 0 bases at V and 6 bases at J, with 7 bases between. As DNA, the CDR3 is TGCGCCAGCAGCTTGGACTTCGCCGAGCAGTACTTC. It specifies CASSLDFAEQYF.

The chain uses TRBV6-1 and TRBJ2-3; D perhaps matches TRBD2 (6 bases). Trimming left V 6 bases short and J 4 bases short, with 8 bases between. Germline CDR1 is MNHNS and CDR2 is SASEGT. This CDR3 region has 12 residues. CDR3 residues: CASREGSDTQYF. The DNA for the CDR3 is TGTGCCAGCAGGGAGGGATCAGATACGCAGTATTTT.

The J gene is TRBJ2-1, the V gene TRBV19; 7 bases align to TRBD2. The length of the CDR3 is 16 residues. V shed 4 bases and J 4 bases; nucleotides not matched to a gene: 10. Looked up from germline, CDR1 is LNHDA and CDR2 is SQIVND (reference sequence). The CDR3 DNA is TGTGCCAGTAGTAAGGGTGGTGGGGGGGAGTACAATGAGCAGTTCTTC. Its translation is CASSKGGGGEYNEQFF. The whole variable domain, remainder taken from reference TRBV19 and TRBJ2-1, is DGGITQSPKYLFRKEGQNVTLSCEQNLNHDAMYWYRQDPGQGLRLIYYSQIVNDFQKGDIAEGYSVSREKKESFPLTVTSAQKNPTAFYLCASSKGGGGEYNEQFFGPGTRLTVL.

This chain joins TRBV4-3 and TRBJ1-2; 7 bases map to TRBD1. The CDR3 length is 13 residues. V shed 1 base, J shed 6 bases, and the junction held 2 bases outside the gene matches. Germline values: CDR1 LGHNA, CDR2 YSLEER. Written as DNA, the CDR3 is TGCGCCAGCAGCCAAGTAGGACAGGATGGCTACACCTTC. Protein: CASSQVGQDGYTF.

This chain links TRBV6-1 with TRBJ2-3; D gene unclear. V was cut by 5 bases and J by 6 bases, with 6 bases left in between. Germline-derived CDR1 and CDR2 are MNHNS and SASEGT. There are 11 residues in the CDR3. The CDR3 coding sequence is TGTGCCAGCAGTCCTAAGGATACGCAGTATTTT. Protein product: CASSPKDTQYF.

The chain employs TRBV5-4 and TRBJ2-1, with D perhaps matching TRBD2 (6 bases). The CDR3 is made up of 12 amino acids. Germline V lookup: CDR1 SGHNT, CDR2 YYREEE (reference sequence). The germline V and J ends were trimmed by 5 bases and 4 bases, with 7 bases remaining between them. CDR3 loop: CASSREYNEQFF. The CDR3 DNA sequence: TGTGCCAGCAGTCGGGAGTACAATGAGCAGTTCTTC.

This clone was counted ten times or more. The chain combines TRBV29-1 with TRBJ1-1, with a tentative D call TRBD1 (5 bases). This CDR3 has 14 amino acids. CDR1 is SQVTM, CDR2 ANQGSEA, per germline. Trimming shortened V by 8 bases and J by 5 bases, and 21 bases separated the two germline ends. CDR3 coding DNA: TGCAGCACGAGAGAGGACGGGGCGGGGACTGAAGCTTTCTTT. This sequence encodes CSTREDGAGTEAFF. The whole variable domain, filled in from reference TRBV29-1 and TRBJ1-1, reads SAVISQKPSRDICQRGTSLTIQCQVDSQVTMMFWYRQQPGQSLTLIATANQGSEATYESGFVIDKFPISRPNLTFSTLTVSNMSPEDSSIYLCSTREDGAGTEAFFGQGTRLTVV.

The chain employs TRBV6-6 and TRBJ1-1; TRBD1 is a possible D gene (5 bases). V dropped 7 bases and J dropped 8 bases, with 17 bases sitting between them. The CDR3 contains 13 residues. The germline V gene encodes CDR1 MNHNY and CDR2 SVGAGI (reference sequence). As DNA, the CDR3 is TGTGCCAGCACTCAATTATGGGGGGGGGAAGCTTTCTTT. Its protein is CASTQLWGGEAFF.

The table lists this clone with a few counts. The gene calls are TRBV5-6 and TRBJ1-5, with no clear D. The V end was cut by 2 bases, the J end by 0 bases, with 9 bases between. Germline CDR1 is SGHDT and CDR2 is YYEEEE. This CDR3 is 15 amino acids long. The CDR3: CASSFSVYSNQPQHF. In nucleotides, the CDR3 is TGTGCCAGCAGCTTTTCCGTGTATAGCAATCAGCCCCAGCATTTT.

This clone turned up a few times. The CDR3: CASSPARLGSSYNEQFF. DNA for the CDR3: TGTGCCAGCTCACCAGCCCGGTTGGGGAGCTCCTACAATGAGCAGTTCTTC. The chain combines TRBV18 with TRBJ2-1; the D gene is possibly TRBD2 (5 bases). Germline V gene data show CDR1 as KGHSH and CDR2 as LQKENI. The V and J ends lost 2 bases and 0 bases respectively, with 14 bases between them. This CDR3 has 17 amino acids.

This sequence joins TRBV5-1 and TRBJ2-7; 7 nucleotides line up with TRBD1. Germline V gene data show CDR1 as SGHRS and CDR2 as YFSETQ. The CDR3 covers 14 residues. V lost 0 bases and J lost 5; bases outside the gene matches: 5. The CDR3 reads CASSLGDRTNEQYF. CDR3 in DNA: TGCGCCAGCAGCTTGGGGGACAGAACAAACGAGCAGTACTTC.

V and J are TRBV2 and TRBJ2-7; the match to TRBD1 covers 10 bases. The CDR3 contains 13 residues. Looked up from germline, CDR1 is SNHLY and CDR2 is FYNNEI. V lost 6 bases, J lost 7 bases, and 6 bases stayed unmatched. The CDR3: CASSRDRGGEQYF. DNA of the CDR3: TGTGCCAGCAGCCGGGACAGGGGTGGAGAGCAGTACTTC.